This T cell receptor beta chain was identified during a study of post-analysis software for immune sequencing data. About the research overall: The cohort encompassed relapsing-remitting, secondary progressive and progressive-relapsing multiple sclerosis disease courses.

Trimming took 6 bases from V and 11 from J; bases not matched to a gene: 14. CDR3 length equals 16 residues. The germline CDR1 and CDR2 sequences are MNHEY and SMNVEV (reference sequence). Worth noting for this clonotype: Its antigen is as yet unknown.

Unique-molecular-identifier-tagged TCR beta cDNA libraries were used. TCRdb reanalysed the PCR reads using MiXCR and keeps one entry per CDR3 protein. Of about 160,000 distinct CDR3 sequences listed, roughly 40% are singletons. General observations from the study: TRBV5-6, TRBV5-1 and TRBV20-1 were among a few TRBV segments more frequent in patients than controls. Controls' normalized Chao1 diversity significantly exceeded that of multiple sclerosis patients.

This chain links TRBV27 with TRBJ2-1; 12 bases align to TRBD2. The sequence derives from a girl between 5 and 17 years old with multiple sclerosis. The sequencing used blood, collected after autologous hematopoietic stem cell transplantation. The DNA for the CDR3 is TGTGCCAGCAGCCCCCTTCCGGGACTAGCGGGTGCCAAGCAGTTCTTC. Its translation: CASSPLPGLAGAKQFF.